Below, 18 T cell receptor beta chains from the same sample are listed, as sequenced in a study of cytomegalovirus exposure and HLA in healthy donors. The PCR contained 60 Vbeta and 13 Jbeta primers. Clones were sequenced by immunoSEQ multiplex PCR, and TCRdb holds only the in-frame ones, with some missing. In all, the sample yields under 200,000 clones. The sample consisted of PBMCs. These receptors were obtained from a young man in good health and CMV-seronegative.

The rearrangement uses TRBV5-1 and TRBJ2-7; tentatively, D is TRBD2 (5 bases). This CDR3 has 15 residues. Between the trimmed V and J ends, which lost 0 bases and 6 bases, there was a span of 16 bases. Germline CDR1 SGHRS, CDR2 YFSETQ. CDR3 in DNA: TGCGCCAGCAGCTTGGGTGCGCCCGCCGGACTCGAGCAGTACTTC. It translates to CASSLGAPAGLEQYF.

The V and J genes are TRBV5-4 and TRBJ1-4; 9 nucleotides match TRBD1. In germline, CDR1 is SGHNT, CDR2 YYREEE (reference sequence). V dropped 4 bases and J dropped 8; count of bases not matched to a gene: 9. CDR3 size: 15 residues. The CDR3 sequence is CASSPGGTGWEKLFF. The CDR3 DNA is TGTGCCAGCAGCCCTGGCGGGACAGGGTGGGAAAAACTGTTTTTT.

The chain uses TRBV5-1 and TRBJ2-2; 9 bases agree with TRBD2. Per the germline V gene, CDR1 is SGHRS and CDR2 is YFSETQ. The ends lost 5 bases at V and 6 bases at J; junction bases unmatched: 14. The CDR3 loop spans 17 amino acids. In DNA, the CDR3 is TGCGCCAGCAGGCTTCCGGGCGCGGGAGGGCGTCCCGGGGAGCTGTTTTTT. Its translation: CASRLPGAGGRPGELFF.

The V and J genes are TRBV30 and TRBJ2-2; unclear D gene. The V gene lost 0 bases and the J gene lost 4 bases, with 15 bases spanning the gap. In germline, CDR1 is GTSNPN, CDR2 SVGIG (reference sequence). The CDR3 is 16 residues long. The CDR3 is CAWSVTLEYRTGELFF. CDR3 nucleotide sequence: TGTGCCTGGAGTGTAACGCTAGAGTATCGCACCGGGGAGCTGTTTTTT.

DNA of the CDR3: TGTGCCAGCAGCCGGGACAGGCAAGAGACCCAGTACTTC. Translating it yields CASSRDRQETQYF. V gene TRBV7-2 combines with J gene TRBJ2-5; TRBD1 agrees at 8 bases. The junction had 1 base not matched to a gene; V was cut back by 5 bases and J by 2 bases. Germline loops: CDR1 SGHTA, CDR2 FQGNSA. CDR3 length equals 13 residues.

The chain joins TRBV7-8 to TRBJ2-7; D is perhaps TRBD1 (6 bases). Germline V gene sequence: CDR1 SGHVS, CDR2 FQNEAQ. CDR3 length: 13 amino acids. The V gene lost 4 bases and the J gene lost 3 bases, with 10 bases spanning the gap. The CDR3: CASSSTGFYEQYF. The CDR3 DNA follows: TGTGCCAGCAGCTCCACAGGGTTCTACGAGCAGTACTTC.

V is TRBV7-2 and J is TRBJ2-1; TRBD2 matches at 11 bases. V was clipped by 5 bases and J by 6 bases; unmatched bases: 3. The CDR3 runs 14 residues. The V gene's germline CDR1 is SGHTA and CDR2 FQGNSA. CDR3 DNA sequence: TGTGCCAGCAGCCACGGGACTAGCGGCAATGAGCAGTTCTTC. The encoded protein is CASSHGTSGNEQFF.

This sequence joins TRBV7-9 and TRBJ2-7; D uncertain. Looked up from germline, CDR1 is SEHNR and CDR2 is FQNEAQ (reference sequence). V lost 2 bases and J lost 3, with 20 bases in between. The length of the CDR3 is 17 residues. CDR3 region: CASSLIGRLSPFYEQYF. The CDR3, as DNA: TGTGCCAGCAGCTTAATCGGTCGTCTTTCACCCTTCTACGAGCAGTACTTC.

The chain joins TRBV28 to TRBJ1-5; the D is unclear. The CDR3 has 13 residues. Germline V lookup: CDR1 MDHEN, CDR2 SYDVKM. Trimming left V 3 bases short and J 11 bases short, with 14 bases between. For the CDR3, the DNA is TGTGCCAGCAGTTTGAGTGTGTATATAGCCCAGCATTTT. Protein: CASSLSVYIAQHF. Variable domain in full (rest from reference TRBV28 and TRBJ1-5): DVKVTQSSRYLVKRTGEKVFLECVQDMDHENMFWYRQDPGLGLRLIYFSYDVKMKEKGDIPEGYSVSREKKERFSLILESASTNQTSMYLCASSLSVYIAQHFGDGTRLSIL.

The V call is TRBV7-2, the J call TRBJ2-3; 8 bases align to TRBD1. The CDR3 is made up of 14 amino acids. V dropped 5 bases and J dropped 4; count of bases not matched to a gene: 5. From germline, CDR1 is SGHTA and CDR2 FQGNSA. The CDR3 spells CASSRTGYPDTQYF. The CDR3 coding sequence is TGTGCCAGCAGCCGGACAGGGTACCCAGATACGCAGTATTTT.

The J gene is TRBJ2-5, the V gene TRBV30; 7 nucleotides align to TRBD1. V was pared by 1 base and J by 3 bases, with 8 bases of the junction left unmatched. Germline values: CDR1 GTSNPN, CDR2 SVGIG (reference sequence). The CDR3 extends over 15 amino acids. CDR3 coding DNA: TGTGCCTGGAGTGGGAGGACAGGCTGGGAAGAGACCCAGTACTTC. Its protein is CAWSGRTGWEETQYF.

This CDR3 is CASSPRLAGGTDTQYF. The CDR3 coding sequence is TGTGCCAGCAGCCCCCGGCTGGCGGGGGGCACAGATACGCAGTATTTT. The J gene is TRBJ2-3, the V gene TRBV5-4; 7 bases are a match to TRBD2. J gave up 1 base and V 4 bases, and 9 bases lay outside the gene matches. Germline loops: CDR1 SGHNT, CDR2 YYREEE (reference sequence). This CDR3 is 16 amino acids long.

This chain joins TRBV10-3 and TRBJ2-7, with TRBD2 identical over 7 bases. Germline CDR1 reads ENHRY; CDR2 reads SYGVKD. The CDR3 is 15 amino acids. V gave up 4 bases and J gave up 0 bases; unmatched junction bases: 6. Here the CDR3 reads CAISGEGPTSYEQYF. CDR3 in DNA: TGTGCCATCAGTGGGGAGGGGCCCACCTCCTACGAGCAGTACTTC.

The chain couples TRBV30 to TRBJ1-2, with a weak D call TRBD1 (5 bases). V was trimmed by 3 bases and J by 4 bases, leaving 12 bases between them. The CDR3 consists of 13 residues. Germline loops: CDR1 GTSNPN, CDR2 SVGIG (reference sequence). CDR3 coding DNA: TGTGCCTGGAGGCCCCAGGGATTCTATGGCTACACCTTC. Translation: CAWRPQGFYGYTF.

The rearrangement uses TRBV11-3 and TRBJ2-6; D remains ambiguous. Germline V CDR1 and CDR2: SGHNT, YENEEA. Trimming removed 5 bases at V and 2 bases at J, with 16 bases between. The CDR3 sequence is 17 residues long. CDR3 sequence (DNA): TGTGCCAGCAGCCGCCTCGGGTCGACTGCTGGGGCCAACGTCCTGACTTTC. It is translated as CASSRLGSTAGANVLTF.

CDR3: CASSYDAQVQETQYF. Here the CDR3 DNA reads TGTGCCAGCAGTTACGACGCTCAGGTGCAAGAGACCCAGTACTTC. This chain links TRBV6-6 with TRBJ2-5; unclear D gene. V lost 2 bases to trimming and J lost 2 bases, with 12 bases between them. This CDR3 has 15 residues. The V gene's germline CDR1 is MNHNY and CDR2 SVGAGI (reference sequence).

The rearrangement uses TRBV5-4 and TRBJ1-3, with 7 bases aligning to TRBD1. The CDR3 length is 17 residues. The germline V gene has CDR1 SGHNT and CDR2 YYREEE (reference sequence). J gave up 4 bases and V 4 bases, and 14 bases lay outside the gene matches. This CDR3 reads CASSKGTTGLAGNTIYF. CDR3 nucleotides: TGTGCCAGCAGCAAAGGGACGACAGGGCTAGCGGGAAACACCATATATTTT.

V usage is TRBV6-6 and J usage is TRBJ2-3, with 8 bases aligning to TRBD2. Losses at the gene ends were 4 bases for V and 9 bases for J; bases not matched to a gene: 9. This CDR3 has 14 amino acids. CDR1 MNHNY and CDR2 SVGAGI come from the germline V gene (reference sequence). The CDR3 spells CASSSPGLGETQYF. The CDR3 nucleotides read TGTGCCAGCAGTTCCCCGGGACTAGGAGAGACGCAGTATTTT.